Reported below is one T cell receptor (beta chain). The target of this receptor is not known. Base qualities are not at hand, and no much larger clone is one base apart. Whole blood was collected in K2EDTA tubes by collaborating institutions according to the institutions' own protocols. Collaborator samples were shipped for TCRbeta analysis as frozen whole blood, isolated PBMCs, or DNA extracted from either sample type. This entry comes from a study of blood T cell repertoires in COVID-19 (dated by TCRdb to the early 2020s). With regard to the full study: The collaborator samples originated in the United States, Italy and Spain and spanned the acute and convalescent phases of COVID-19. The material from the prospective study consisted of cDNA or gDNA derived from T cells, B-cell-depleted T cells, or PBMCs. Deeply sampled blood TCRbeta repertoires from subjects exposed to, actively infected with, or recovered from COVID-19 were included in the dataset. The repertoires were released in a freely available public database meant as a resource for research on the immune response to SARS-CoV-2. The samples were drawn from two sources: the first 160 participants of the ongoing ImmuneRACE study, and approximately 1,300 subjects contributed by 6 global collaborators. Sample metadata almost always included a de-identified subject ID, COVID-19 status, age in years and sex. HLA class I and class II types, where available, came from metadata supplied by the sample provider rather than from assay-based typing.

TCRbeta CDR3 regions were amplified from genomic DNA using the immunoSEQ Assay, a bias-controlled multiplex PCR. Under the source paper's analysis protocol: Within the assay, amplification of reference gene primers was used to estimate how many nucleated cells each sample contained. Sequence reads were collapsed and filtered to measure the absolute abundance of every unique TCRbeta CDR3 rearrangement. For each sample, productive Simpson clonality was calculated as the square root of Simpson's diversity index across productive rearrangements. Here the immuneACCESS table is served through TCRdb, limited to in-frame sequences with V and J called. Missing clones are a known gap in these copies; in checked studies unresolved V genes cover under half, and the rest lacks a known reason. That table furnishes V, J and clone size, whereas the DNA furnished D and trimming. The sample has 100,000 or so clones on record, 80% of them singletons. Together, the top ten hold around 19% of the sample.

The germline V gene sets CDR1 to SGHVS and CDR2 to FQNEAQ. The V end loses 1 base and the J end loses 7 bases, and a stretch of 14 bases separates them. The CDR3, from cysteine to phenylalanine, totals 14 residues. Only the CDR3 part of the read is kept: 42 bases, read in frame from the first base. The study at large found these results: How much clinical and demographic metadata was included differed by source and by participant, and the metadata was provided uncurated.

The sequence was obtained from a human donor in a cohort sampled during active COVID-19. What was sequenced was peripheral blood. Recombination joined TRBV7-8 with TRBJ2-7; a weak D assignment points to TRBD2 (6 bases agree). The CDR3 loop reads CASSLEWWGEEQYF. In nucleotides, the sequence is TGTGCCAGCAGCTTAGAGTGGTGGGGGGAAGAGCAGTACTTC.